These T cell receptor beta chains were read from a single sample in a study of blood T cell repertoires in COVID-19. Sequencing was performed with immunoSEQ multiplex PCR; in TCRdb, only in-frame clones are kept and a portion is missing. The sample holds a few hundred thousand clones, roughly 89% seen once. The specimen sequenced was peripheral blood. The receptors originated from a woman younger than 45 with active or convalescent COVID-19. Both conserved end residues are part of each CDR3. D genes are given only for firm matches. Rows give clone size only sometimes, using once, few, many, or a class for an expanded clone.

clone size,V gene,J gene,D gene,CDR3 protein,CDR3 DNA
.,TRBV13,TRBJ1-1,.,CASSFLGWGQNTEAFF,TGTGCCAGCAGCTTCCTCGGCTGGGGCCAGAACACTGAAGCTTTCTTT
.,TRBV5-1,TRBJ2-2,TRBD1,CASSLVGQGHTGELFF,TGCGCCAGCAGCTTGGTGGGACAGGGGCACACCGGGGAGCTGTTTTTT
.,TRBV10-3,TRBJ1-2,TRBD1,CAISEQLGTGGPKGGYTF,TGTGCCATCAGTGAACAGTTAGGGACAGGGGGCCCCAAGGGGGGCTACACCTTC
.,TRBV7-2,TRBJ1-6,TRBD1,CASSLRWTGANSPLHF,TGTGCCAGCAGCTTACGATGGACAGGGGCTAATTCACCCCTCCACTTT
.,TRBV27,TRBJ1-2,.,CASSSSQISNYGYTF,TGTGCCAGCAGTTCCTCACAGATATCAAACTATGGCTACACCTTC
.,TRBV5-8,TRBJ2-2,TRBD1,CASSPGTVVNTGELFF,TGTGCCAGCAGCCCCGGGACAGTCGTGAACACCGGGGAGCTGTTTTTT
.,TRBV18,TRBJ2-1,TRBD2,CASSPPRGGAYEQFF,TGTGCCAGCTCACCACCACGCGGGGGGGCTTATGAGCAGTTCTTC
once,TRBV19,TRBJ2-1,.,CASSMGHEQFF,TGTGCCAGTAGTATGGGCCATGAGCAGTTCTTC
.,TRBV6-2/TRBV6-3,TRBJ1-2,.,CASSYEGLYGYTF,TGTGCCAGCAGTTACGAAGGACTCTATGGCTACACCTTC
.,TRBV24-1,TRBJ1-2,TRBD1,CATSDPGTGGGGYTF,TGTGCCACCAGTGATCCCGGGACAGGGGGAGGAGGCTACACCTTC
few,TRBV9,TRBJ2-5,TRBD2,CASSVGLLAGGETQYF,TGTGCCAGCAGCGTAGGGTTGCTAGCGGGGGGAGAGACCCAGTACTTC
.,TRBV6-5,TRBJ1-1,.,CASSYSPVGNTEAFF,TGTGCCAGCAGTTACTCCCCTGTCGGGAATACTGAAGCTTTCTTT
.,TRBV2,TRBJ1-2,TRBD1,CASSRQGDYGYTF,TGTGCCAGCAGTAGACAGGGTGATTACGGCTACACCTTC
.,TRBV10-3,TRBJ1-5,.,CAISESGDSNQPQHF,TGTGCCATCAGTGAGTCGGGCGATAGCAATCAGCCCCAGCATTTT
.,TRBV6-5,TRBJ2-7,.,CASREGGSYEQYF,TGTGCCAGCAGGGAGGGGGGGTCCTACGAGCAGTACTTC
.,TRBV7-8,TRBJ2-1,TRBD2,CASRGEGRTDEQFF,TGTGCCAGCAGGGGGGAGGGTCGGACGGATGAGCAGTTCTTC
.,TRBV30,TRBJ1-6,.,CAWSVGGDSPLHF,TGTGCCTGGAGTGTTGGGGGGGACTCACCCCTCCACTTT
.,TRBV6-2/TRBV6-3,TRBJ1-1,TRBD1,CASSYSGTGDEAFF,TGTGCCAGCAGTTACTCCGGGACAGGGGATGAAGCTTTCTTT
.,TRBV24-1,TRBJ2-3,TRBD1,CATSDFIGQGGNEDTDTQYF,TGTGCCACCAGTGATTTTATTGGACAGGGCGGAAATGAGGACACAGATACGCAGTATTTT
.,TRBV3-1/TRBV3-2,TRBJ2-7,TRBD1,CASSQYRGRESVEQYF,TGTGCCAGCAGCCAATACAGGGGGCGGGAAAGCGTTGAGCAGTACTTC
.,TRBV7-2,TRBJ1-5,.,CASSLGTGPNRPQHF,TGTGCCAGCAGCTTAGGTACGGGTCCCAATCGGCCCCAGCATTTT
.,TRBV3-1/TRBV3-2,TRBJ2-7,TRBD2,CASSQGTSGGPTF,TGTGCCAGCAGCCAAGGGACTAGCGGGGGGCCCACGTTC
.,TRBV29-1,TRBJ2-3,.,CSVAPGTDTQYF,TGCAGCGTTGCTCCCGGCACAGATACGCAGTATTTT
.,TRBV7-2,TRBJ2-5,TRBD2,CASSPLGRGGLGFEETQYF,TGTGCCAGCAGCCCCTTGGGGCGGGGGGGGCTCGGGTTCGAAGAGACCCAGTACTTC
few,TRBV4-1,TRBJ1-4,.,CASSQDRVGGEKLFF,TGCGCCAGCAGCCAAGATCGGGTTGGTGGTGAAAAACTGTTTTTT
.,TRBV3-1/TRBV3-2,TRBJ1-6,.,CASSVDRFYNSPLHF,TGTGCCAGCAGCGTAGACAGGTTCTATAATTCACCCCTCCACTTT
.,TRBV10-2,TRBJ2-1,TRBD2,CASELAGGRNEQFF,TGCGCCAGCGAACTAGCGGGGGGGCGGAATGAGCAGTTCTTC